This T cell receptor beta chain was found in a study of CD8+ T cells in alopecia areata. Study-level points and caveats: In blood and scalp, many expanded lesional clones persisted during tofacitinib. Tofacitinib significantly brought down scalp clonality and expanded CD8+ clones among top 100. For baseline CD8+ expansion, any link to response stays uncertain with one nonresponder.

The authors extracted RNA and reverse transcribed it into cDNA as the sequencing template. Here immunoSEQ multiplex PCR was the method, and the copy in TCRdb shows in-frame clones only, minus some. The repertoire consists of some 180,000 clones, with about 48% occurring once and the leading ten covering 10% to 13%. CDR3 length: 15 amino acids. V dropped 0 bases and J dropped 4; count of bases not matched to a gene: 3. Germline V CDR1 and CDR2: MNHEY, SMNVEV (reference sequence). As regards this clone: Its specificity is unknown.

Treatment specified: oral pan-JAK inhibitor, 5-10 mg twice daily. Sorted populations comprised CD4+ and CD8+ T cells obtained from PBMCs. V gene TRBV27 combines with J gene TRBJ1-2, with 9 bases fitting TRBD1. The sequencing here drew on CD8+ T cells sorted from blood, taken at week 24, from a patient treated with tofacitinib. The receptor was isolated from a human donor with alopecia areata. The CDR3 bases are TGTGCCAGCAGTTTATCGGTGACAGGGGGCTATGGCTACACCTTC. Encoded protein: CASSLSVTGGYGYTF.